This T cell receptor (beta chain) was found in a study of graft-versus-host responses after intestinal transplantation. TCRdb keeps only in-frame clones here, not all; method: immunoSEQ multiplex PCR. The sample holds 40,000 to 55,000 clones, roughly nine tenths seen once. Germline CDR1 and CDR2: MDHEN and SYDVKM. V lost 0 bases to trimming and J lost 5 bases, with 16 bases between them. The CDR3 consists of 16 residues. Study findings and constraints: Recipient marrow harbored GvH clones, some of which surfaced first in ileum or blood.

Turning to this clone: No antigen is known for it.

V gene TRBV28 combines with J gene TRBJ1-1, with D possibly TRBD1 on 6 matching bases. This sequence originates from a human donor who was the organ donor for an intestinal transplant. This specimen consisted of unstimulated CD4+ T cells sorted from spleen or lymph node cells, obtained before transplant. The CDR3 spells CASSLWGPGAGTEAFF. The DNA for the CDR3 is TGTGCCAGCAGTTTATGGGGGCCAGGGGCAGGAACTGAAGCTTTCTTT.